This TCR beta chain was found in a study of CD4 T cells in relation to SARS-CoV-2 and coronaviruses. Trimming cost V 1 base and J 3 bases, with 6 bases left between them. The germline gives CDR1 SGHAT, CDR2 FQNNGV. This CDR3 region has 14 residues. As to this clone: What it binds is unknown.

The study's findings and limits: SARS-CoV-2-driven expansion was significantly weaker in crossreactive than monoreactive clones.

The data were produced by immunoSEQ multiplex PCR, yet TCRdb's version contains in-frame clones alone and is incomplete. The data contain about 23,000 clones, 76% of them singletons. Unexposed donor CD4+ T cells date from 2011-2018, before the COVID-19 pandemic. CD4+ T cells were isolated from the cells after around 10 days of culture. PBMCs were plated at a few million per well in IL-2-containing medium. The origin of this receptor is a human donor in good health. The sample comprised CD4+ T cells from PBMCs, cultured in vitro. The chain uses TRBV11-2 and TRBJ2-2; D gene ambiguous. The CDR3 sequence: CASSLVFDTGELFF. The CDR3 nucleotides are TGTGCCAGCAGCTTAGTCTTCGACACCGGGGAGCTGTTTTTT. Full variable domain (missing parts from reference TRBV11-2 and TRBJ2-2): EAGVAQSPRYKIIEKRQSVAFWCNPISGHATLYWYQQILGQGPKLLIQFQNNGVVDDSQLPKDRFSAERLKGVDSTLKIQPAKLEDSAVYLCASSLVFDTGELFFGEGSRLTVL.